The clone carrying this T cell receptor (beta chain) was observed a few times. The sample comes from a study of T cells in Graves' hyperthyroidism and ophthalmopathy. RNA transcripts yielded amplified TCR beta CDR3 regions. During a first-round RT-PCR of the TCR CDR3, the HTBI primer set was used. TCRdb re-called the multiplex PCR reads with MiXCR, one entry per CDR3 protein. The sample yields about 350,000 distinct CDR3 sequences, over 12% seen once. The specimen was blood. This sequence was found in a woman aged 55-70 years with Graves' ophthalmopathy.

CDR3 protein: CASSQTGYFHEQYF. CDR3 nucleotide sequence: TGTGCCAGTAGTCAAACAGGGTATTTCCACGAGCAGTACTTC. The genes are TRBV19 and TRBJ2-7, with D perhaps matching TRBD1 (6 bases). V shed 5 bases and J shed 5 bases, with 16 bases lying between them. The length of the CDR3 is 14 residues. CDR1 is LNHDA, CDR2 SQIVND, per germline (reference sequence).